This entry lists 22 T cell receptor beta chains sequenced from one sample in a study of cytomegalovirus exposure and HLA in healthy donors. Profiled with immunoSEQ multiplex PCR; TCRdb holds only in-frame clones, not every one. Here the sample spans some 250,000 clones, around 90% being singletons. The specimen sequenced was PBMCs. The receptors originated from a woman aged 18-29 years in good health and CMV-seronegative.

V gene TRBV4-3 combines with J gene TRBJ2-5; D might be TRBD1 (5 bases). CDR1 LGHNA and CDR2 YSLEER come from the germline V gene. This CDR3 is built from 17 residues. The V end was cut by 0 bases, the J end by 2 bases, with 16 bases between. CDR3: CASSQDAVDRAQETQYF. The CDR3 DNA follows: TGCGCCAGCAGCCAAGATGCGGTAGACAGAGCACAAGAGACCCAGTACTTC.

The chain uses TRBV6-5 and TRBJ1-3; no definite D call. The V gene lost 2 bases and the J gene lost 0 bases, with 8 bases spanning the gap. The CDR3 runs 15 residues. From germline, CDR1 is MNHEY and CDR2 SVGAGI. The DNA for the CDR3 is TGTGCCAGCAGTTACCAGCGTTACTCTGGAAACACCATATATTTT. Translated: CASSYQRYSGNTIYF.

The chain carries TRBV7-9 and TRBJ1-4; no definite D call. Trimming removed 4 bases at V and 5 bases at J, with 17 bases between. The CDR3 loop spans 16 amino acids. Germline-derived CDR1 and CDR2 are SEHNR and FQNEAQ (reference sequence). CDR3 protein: CASSYSIRSPNEKLFF. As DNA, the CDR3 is TGTGCCAGCAGCTACTCGATAAGGAGCCCCAATGAAAAACTGTTTTTT. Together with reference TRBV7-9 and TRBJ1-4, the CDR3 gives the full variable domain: DTGVSQNPRHKITKRGQNVTFRCDPISEHNRLYWYRQTLGQGPEFLTYFQNEAQLEKSRLLSDRFSAERPKGSFSTLEIQRTEQGDSAMYLCASSYSIRSPNEKLFFGSGTQLSVL.

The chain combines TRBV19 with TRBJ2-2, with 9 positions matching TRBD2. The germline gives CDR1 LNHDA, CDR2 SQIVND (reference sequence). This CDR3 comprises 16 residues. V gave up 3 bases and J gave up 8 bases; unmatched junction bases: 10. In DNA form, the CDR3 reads TGTGCCAGTAGTATCAGTAGCGGGGGCCCCGTGGGGGAGCTGTTTTTT. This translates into CASSISSGGPVGELFF.

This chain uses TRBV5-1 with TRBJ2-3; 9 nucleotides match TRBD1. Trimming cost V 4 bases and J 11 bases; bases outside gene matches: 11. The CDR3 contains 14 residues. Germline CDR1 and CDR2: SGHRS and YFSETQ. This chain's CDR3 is CASSRATGGVGQYF. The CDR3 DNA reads TGCGCCAGCAGCAGAGCTACAGGGGGCGTAGGGCAGTATTTT.

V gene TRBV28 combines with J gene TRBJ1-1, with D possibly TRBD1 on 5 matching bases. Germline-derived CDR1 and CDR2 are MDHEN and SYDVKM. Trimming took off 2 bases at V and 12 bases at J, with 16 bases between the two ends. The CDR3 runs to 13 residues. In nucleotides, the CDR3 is TGTGCCAGCAGTTTAGCCGGACACCCCGAGTCTTTCTTT. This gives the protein CASSLAGHPESFF.

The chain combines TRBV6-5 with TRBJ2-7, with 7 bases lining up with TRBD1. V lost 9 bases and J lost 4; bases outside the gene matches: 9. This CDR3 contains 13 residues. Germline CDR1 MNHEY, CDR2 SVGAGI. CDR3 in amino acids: CASRDSGIYEQYF. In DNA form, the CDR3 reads TGTGCCAGTCGGGACAGTGGAATATACGAGCAGTACTTC.

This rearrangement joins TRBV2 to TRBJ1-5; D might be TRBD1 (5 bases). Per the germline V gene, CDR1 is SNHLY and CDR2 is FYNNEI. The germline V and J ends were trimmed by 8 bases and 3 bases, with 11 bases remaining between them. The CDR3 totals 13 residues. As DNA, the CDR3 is TGTGCCAGCCACCCCAGGGCCAATCAGCCCCAGCATTTT. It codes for CASHPRANQPQHF.

DNA of the CDR3: TGTGCCAGCAGCCCTAATGTTGGACTTAGTGGGGGAGGACTTTCTGAAGCTTTCTTT. Its translation: CASSPNVGLSGGGLSEAFF. The V gene is TRBV7-2, the J gene TRBJ1-1, with D possibly matching TRBD1 (5 bases). V was clipped by 5 bases and J by 6 bases, with 31 bases between them. Germline V gene lookup returns CDR1 SGHTA and CDR2 FQGNSA. The CDR3 contains 19 residues.

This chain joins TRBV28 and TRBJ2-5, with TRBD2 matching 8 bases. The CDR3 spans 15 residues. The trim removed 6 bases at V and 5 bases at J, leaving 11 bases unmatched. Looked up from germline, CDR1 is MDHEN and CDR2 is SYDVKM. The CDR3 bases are TGTGCCAGCAGAGGGGGGGGACTAGGAGGGGAGACCCAGTACTTC. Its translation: CASRGGGLGGETQYF. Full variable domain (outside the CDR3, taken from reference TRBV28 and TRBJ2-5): DVKVTQSSRYLVKRTGEKVFLECVQDMDHENMFWYRQDPGLGLRLIYFSYDVKMKEKGDIPEGYSVSREKKERFSLILESASTNQTSMYLCASRGGGLGGETQYFGPGTRLLVL.

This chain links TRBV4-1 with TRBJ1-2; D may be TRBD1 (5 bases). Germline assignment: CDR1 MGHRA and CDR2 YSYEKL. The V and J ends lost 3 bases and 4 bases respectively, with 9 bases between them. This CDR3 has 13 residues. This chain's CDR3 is CASSQTDSYGYTF. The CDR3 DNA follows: TGCGCCAGCAGCCAGACCGACAGCTATGGCTACACCTTC.

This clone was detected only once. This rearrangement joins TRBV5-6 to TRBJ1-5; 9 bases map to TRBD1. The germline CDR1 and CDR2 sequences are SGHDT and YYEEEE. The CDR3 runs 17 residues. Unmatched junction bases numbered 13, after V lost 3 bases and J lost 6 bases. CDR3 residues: CASSSPVGQGRGQPQHF. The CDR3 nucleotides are TGTGCCAGCAGCTCCCCGGTGGGACAGGGAAGAGGTCAGCCCCAGCATTTT.

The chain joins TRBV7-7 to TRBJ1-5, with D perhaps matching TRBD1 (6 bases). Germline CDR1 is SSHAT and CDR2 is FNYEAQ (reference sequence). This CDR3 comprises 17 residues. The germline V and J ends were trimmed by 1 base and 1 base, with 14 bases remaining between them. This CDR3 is CASSLVPGAKSNQPQHF. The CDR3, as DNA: TGTGCCAGCAGCTTAGTCCCAGGGGCGAAAAGCAATCAGCCCCAGCATTTT.

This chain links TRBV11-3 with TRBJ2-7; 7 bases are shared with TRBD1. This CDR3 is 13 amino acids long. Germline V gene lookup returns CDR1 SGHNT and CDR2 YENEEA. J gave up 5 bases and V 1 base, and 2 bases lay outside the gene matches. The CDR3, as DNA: TGTGCCAGCAGCTTAGCAGACAGGGACGAGCAGTACGTC. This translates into CASSLADRDEQYV.

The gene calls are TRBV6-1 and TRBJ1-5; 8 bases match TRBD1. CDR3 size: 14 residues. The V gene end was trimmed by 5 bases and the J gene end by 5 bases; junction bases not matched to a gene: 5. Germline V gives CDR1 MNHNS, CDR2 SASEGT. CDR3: CASSLQGEDQPQHF. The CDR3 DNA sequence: TGTGCCAGCAGTTTACAGGGGGAAGATCAGCCCCAGCATTTT.

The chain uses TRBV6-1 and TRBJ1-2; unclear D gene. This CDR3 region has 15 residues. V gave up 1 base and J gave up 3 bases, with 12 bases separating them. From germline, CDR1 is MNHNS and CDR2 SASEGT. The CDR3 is CASSEDLSEYYGYTF. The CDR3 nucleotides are TGTGCCAGCAGTGAAGATTTGTCCGAGTACTATGGCTACACCTTC.

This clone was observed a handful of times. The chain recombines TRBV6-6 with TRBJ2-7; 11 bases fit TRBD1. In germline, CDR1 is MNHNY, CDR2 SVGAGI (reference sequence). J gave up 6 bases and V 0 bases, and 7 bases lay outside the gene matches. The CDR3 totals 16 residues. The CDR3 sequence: CASSYSGQGGGGEQYV. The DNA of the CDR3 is TGTGCCAGCAGTTACTCGGGACAGGGGGGAGGAGGCGAGCAGTACGTC.

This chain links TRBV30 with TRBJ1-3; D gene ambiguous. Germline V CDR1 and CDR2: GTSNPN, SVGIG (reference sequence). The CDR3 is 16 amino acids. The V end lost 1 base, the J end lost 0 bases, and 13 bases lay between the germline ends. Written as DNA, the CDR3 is TGTGCCTGGAGTGCCCGGGAGCTCTACTCTGGAAACACCATATATTTT. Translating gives CAWSARELYSGNTIYF.

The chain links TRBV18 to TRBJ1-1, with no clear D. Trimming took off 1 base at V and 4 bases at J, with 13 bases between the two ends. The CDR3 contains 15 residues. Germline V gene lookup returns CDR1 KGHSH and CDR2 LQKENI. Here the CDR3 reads CASSPHPRGGTEAFF. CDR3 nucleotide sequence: TGTGCCAGCTCACCACATCCGCGGGGAGGCACTGAAGCTTTCTTT.

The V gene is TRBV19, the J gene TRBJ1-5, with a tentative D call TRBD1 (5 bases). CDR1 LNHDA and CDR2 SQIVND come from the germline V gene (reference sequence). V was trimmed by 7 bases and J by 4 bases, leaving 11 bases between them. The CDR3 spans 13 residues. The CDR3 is CASKWGVNQPQHF. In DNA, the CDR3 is TGTGCCAGTAAATGGGGGGTAAATCAGCCCCAGCATTTT.

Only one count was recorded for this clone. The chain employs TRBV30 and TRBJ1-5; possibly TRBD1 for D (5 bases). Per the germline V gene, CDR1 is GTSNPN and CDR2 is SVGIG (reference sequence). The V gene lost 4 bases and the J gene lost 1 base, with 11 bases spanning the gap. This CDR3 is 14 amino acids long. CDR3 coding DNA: TGTGCCTGGAAGTCCGACAGCAGCAATCAGCCCCAGCATTTT. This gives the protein CAWKSDSSNQPQHF.

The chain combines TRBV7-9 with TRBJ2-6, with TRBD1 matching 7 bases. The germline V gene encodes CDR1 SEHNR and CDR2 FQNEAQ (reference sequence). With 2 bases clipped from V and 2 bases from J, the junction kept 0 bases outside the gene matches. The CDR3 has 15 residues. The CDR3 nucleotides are TGTGCCAGCAGCTTAACAGGGGCTGGGGCCAACGTCCTGACTTTC. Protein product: CASSLTGAGANVLTF.